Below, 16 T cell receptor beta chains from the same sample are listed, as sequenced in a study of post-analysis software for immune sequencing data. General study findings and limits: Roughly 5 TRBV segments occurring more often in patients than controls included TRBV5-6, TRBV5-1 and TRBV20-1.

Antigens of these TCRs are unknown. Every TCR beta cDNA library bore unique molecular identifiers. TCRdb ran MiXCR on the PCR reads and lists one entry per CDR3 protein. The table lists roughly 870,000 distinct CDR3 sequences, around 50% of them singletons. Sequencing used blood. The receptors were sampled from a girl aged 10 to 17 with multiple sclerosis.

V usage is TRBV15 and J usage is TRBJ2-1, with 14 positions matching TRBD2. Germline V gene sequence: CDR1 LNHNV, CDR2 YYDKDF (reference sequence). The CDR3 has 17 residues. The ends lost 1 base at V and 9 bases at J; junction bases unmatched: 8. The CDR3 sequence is CATSRAKGLAGAREQFF. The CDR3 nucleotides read TGTGCCACCAGCAGAGCTAAGGGACTAGCGGGAGCTCGTGAGCAGTTCTTC.

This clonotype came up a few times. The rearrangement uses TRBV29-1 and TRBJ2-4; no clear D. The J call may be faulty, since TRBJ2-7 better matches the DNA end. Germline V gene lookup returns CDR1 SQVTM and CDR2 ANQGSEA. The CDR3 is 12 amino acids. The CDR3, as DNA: TGCAGCGTTGAAATCGACCCCTACGAGCAGTACTTC. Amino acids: CSVEIDPYEQYF.

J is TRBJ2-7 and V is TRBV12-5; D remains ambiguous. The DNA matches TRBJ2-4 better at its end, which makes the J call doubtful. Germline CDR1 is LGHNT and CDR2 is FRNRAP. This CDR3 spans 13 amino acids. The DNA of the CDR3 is TGTGCTAGTGGTTTGTGGGCGGCGGACATTCAGTACTTC. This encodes CASGLWAADIQYF.

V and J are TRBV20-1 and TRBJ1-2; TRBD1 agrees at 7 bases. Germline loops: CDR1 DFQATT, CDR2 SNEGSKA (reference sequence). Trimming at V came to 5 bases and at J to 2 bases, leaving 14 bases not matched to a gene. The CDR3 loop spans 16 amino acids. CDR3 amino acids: CSAPQIKTGRNYGYTF. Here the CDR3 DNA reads TGCAGTGCTCCACAAATCAAGACAGGGAGGAACTATGGCTACACCTTC.

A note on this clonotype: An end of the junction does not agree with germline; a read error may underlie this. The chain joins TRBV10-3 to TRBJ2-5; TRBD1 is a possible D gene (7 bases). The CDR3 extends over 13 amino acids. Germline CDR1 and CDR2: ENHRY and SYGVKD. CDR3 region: CAINEQGGETQYF. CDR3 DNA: TGTGCCATCAATGAGCAGGGGGGAGAGACCCAGTACTTC.

CDR3 in DNA: TGCGCCAGCAGCTTGGAATTTCTAAATGAGCAGTTCTTC. This sequence encodes CASSLEFLNEQFF. The V call is TRBV5-1, the J call TRBJ2-1; D call uncertain. V was shortened by 0 bases and J by 7 bases, with 8 bases between the two germline ends. The CDR3 extends over 13 amino acids. Germline CDR1 is SGHRS and CDR2 is YFSETQ.

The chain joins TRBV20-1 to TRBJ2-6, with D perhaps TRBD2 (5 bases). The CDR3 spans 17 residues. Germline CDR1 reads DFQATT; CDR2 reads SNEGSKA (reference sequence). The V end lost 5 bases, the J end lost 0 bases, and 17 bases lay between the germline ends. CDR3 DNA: TGCAGTGCTTTGGACTTGTATCCGAGCTCTGGGGCCAACGTCCTGACTTTC. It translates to CSALDLYPSSGANVLTF.

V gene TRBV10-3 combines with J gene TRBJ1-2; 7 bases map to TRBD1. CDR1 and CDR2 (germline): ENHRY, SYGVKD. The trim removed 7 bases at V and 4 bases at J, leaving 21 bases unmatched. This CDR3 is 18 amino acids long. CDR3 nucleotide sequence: TGTGCCATCAAGGGGGCGGCAGGCTTAGCTTCTTCTAGCTATGGCTACACCTTC. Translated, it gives CAIKGAAGLASSSYGYTF.

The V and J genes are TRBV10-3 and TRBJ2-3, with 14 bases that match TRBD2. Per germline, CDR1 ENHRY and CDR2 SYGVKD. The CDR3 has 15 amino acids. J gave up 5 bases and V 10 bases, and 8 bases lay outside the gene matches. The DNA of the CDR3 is TGTGCCACCACAGGGACTAGCGGGAGAGTAGATACGCAGTATTTT. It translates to CATTGTSGRVDTQYF.

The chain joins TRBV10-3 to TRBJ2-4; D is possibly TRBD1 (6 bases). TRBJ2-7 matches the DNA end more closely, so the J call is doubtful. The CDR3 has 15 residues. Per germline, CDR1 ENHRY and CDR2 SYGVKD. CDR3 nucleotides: TGTGCCATCAGTGATCCCCCCAGGGGAGCATACGAGCAGTACTTC. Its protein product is CAISDPPRGAYEQYF.

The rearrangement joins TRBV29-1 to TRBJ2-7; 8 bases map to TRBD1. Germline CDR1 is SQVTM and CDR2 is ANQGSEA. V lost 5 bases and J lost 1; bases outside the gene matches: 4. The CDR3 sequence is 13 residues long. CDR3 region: CSVLTGVSYEQYF. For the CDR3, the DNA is TGCAGCGTTTTGACAGGGGTGTCCTACGAGCAGTACTTC.

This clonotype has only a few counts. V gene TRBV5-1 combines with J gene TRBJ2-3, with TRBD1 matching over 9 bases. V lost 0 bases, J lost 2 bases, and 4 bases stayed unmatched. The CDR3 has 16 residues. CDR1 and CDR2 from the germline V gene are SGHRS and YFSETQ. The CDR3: CASSLVRTGVTDTQYF. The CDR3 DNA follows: TGCGCCAGCAGCTTGGTCCGGACAGGGGTCACAGATACGCAGTATTTT.

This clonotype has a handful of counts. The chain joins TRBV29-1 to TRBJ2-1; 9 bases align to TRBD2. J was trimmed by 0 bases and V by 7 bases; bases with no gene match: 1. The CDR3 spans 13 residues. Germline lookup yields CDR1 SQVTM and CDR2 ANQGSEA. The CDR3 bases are TGCAGCGGTAGCGGGAGCTCCTACAATGAGCAGTTCTTC. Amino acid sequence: CSGSGSSYNEQFF.

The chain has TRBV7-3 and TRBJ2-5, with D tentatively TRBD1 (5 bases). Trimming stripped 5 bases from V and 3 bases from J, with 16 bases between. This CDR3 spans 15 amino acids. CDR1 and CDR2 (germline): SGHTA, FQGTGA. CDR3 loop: CASSPSGHPEETQYF. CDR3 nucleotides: TGTGCCAGCAGCCCCTCCGGACACCCCGAAGAGACCCAGTACTTC.

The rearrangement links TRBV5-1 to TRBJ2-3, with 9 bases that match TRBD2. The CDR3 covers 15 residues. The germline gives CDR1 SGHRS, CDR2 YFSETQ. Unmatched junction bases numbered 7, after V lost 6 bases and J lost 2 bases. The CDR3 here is CASKASGVLTDTQYF. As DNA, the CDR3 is TGCGCCAGCAAGGCTAGCGGGGTCCTCACAGATACGCAGTATTTT.

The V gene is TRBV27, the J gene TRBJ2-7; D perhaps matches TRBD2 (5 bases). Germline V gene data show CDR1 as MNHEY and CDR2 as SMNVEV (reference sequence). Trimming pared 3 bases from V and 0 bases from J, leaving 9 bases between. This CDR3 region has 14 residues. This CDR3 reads CASSLRASSYEQYF. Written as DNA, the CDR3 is TGTGCCAGCAGTTTGCGGGCCAGCTCCTACGAGCAGTACTTC.